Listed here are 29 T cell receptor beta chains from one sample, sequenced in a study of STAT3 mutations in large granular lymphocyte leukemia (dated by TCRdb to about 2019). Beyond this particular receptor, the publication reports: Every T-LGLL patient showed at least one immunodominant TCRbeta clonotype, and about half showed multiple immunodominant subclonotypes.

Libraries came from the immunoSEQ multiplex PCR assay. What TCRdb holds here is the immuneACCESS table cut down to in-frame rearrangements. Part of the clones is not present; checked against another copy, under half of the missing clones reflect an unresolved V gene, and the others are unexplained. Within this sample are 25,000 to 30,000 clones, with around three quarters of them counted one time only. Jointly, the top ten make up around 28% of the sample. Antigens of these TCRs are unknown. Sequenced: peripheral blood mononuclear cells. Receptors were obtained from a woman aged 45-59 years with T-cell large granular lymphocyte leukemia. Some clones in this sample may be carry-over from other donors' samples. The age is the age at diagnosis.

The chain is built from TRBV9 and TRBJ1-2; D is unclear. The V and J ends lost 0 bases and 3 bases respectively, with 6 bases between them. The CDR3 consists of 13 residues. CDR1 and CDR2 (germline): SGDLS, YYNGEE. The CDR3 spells CASSVDSDYGYTF. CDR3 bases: TGTGCCAGCAGCGTAGATTCTGACTATGGCTACACCTTC.

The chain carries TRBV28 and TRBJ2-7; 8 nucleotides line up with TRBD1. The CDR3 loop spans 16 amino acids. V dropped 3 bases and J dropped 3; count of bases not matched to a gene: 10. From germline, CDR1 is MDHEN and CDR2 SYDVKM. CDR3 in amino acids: CASSFLRDRRFYEQYF. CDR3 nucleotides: TGTGCCAGCAGTTTTCTTCGGGACAGGCGTTTCTACGAGCAGTACTTC. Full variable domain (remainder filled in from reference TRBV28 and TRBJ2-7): DVKVTQSSRYLVKRTGEKVFLECVQDMDHENMFWYRQDPGLGLRLIYFSYDVKMKEKGDIPEGYSVSREKKERFSLILESASTNQTSMYLCASSFLRDRRFYEQYFGPGTRLTVT.

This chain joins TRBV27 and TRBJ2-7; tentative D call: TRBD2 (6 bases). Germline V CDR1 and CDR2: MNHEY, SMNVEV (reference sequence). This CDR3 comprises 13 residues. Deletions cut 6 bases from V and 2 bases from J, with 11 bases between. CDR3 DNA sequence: TGTGCCAGCAGCCCAAGGACTACCTACGAGCAGTACTTC. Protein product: CASSPRTTYEQYF.

The CDR3 DNA sequence: TGCGCCAGCAGCTTGGACTATTCGGCCTTAGGGGCTATGGATGGCTACACCTTC. This encodes CASSLDYSALGAMDGYTF. The chain recombines TRBV5-1 with TRBJ1-2, with TRBD1 as a possible D gene (5 bases). Trimming pared 0 bases from V and 6 bases from J, leaving 24 bases between. The CDR3 runs 18 residues. Germline CDR1 SGHRS, CDR2 YFSETQ.

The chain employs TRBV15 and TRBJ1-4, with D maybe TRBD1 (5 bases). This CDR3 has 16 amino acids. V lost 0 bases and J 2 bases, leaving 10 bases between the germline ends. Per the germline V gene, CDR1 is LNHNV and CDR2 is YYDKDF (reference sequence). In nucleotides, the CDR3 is TGTGCCACCAGCAGAGATTCTAGACAGACTAATGAAAAACTGTTTTTT. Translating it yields CATSRDSRQTNEKLFF.

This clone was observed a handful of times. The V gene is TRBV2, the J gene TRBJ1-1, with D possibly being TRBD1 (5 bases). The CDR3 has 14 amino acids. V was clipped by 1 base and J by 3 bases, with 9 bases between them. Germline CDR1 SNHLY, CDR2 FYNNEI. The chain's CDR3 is CASSEVGEDTEAFF. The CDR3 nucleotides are TGTGCCAGCAGTGAAGTGGGGGAGGACACTGAAGCTTTCTTT.

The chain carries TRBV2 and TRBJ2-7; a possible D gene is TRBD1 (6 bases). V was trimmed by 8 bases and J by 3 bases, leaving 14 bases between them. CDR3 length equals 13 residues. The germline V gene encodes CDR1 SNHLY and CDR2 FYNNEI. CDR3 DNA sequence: TGTGCCAGCGACGACAGGTCCTACTACGAGCAGTACTTC. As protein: CASDDRSYYEQYF.

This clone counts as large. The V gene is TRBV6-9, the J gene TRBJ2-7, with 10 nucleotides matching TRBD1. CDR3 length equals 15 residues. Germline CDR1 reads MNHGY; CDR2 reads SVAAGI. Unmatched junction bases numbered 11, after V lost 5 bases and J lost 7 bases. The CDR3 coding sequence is TGTGCCAGCAGTGAGGAGGGGACAGGGGATCATGAGCAGTACTTC. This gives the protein CASSEEGTGDHEQYF.

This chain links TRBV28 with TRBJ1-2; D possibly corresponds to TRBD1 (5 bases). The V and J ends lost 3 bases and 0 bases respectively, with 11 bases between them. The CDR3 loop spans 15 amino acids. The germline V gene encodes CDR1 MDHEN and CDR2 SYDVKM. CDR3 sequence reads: CASSLEGLANYGYTF. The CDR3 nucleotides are TGTGCCAGCAGTTTGGAGGGGCTAGCTAACTATGGCTACACCTTC.

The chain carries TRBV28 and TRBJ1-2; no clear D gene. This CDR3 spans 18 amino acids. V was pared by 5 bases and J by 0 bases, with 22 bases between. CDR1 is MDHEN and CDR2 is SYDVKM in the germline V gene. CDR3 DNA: TGTGCCAGCAGTCCCCATATCCATTCCGACCTAGCTAACTATGGCTACACCTTC. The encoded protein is CASSPHIHSDLANYGYTF.

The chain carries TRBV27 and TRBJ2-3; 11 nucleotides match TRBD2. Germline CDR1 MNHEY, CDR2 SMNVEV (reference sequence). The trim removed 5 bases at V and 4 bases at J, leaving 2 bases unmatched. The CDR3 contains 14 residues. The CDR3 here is CASSLAGGPDTQYF. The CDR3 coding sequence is TGTGCCAGCAGTCTAGCGGGAGGCCCAGATACGCAGTATTTT.

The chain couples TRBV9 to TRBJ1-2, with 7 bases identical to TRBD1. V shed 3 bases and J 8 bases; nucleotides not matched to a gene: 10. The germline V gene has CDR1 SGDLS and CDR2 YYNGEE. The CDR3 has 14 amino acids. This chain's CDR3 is CASSATTGTSGYTF. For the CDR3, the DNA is TGTGCCAGCAGCGCCACGACAGGGACTAGCGGCTACACCTTC. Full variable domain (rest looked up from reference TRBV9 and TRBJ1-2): DSGVTQTPKHLITATGQRVTLRCSPRSGDLSVYWYQQSLDQGLQFLIQYYNGEERAKGNILERFSAQQFPDLHSELNLSSLELGDSALYFCASSATTGTSGYTFGSGTRLTVV.

The CDR3 protein is CASSEWPSTDTQYF. Written as DNA, the CDR3 is TGTGCCAGCAGTGAATGGCCTAGCACAGATACGCAGTATTTT. The genes are TRBV25-1 and TRBJ2-3, with D uncertain. There are 14 residues in the CDR3. Deletions cut 1 base from V and 0 bases from J, with 5 bases between. Germline V gives CDR1 MGHDK, CDR2 SYGVNS.

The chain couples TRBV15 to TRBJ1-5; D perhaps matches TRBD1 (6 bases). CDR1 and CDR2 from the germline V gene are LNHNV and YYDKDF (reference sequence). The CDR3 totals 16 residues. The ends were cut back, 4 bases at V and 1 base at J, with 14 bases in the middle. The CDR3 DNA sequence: TGTGCCACCAGCATATGGGGGGGCCGGAGCAATCAGCCCCAGCATTTT. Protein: CATSIWGGRSNQPQHF.

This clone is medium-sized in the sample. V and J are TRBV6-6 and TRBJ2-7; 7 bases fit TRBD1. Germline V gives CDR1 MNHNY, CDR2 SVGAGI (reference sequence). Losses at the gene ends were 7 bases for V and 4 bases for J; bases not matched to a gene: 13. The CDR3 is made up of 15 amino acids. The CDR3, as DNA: TGTGCCAGCACCCCCGGACCGGGACAGCCGTACGAGCAGTACTTC. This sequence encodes CASTPGPGQPYEQYF.

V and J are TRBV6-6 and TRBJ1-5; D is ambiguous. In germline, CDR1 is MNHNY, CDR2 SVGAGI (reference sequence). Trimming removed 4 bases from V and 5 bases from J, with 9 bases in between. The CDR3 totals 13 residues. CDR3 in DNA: TGTGCCAGCAGTTTTAGGTTGGATCAGCCCCAGCATTTT. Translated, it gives CASSFRLDQPQHF.

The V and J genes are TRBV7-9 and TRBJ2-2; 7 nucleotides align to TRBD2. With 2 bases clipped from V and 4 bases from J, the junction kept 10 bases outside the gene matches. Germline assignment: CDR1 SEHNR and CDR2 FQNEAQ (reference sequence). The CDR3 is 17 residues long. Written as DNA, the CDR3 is TGTGCCAGCAGCTTATTGGGCGGGAGCGTTCTCACCGGGGAGCTGTTTTTT. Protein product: CASSLLGGSVLTGELFF.

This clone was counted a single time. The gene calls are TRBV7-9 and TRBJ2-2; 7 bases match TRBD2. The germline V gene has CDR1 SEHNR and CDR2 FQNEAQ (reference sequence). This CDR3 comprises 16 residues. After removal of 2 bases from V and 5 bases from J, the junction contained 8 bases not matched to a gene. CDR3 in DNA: TGTGCCAGCAGCTTACGTTCGGGAGGATGGACCGGGGAGCTGTTTTTT. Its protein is CASSLRSGGWTGELFF. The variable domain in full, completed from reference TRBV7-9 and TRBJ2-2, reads DTGVSQNPRHKITKRGQNVTFRCDPISEHNRLYWYRQTLGQGPEFLTYFQNEAQLEKSRLLSDRFSAERPKGSFSTLEIQRTEQGDSAMYLCASSLRSGGWTGELFFGEGSRLTVL.

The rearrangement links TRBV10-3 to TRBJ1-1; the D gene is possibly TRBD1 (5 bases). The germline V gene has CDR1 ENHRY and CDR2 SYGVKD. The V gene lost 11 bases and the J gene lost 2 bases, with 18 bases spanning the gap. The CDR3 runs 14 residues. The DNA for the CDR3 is TGTGCCGCTGACTCCGGCCAGGGCAACACTGAAGCTTTCTTT. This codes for CAADSGQGNTEAFF.

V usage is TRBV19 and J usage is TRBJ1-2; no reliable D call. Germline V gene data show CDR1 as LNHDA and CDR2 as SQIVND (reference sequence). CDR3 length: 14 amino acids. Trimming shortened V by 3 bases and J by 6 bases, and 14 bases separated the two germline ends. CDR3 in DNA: TGTGCCAGTAGTATCCCCGATCCGAGTCATGGCTACACCTTC. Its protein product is CASSIPDPSHGYTF.

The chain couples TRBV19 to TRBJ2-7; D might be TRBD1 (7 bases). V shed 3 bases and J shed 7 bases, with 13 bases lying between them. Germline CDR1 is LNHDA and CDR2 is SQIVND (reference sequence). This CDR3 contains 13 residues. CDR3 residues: CASSISGGREQYF. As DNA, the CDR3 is TGTGCCAGTAGTATCTCAGGGGGGAGAGAGCAGTACTTC.

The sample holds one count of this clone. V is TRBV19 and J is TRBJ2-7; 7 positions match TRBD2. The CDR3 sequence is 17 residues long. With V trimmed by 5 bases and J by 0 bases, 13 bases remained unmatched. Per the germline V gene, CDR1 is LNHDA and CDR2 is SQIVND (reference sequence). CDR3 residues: CASSRTNRAGSSYEQYF. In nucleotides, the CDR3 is TGTGCCAGTAGTCGTACCAACCGAGCGGGGAGCTCCTACGAGCAGTACTTC. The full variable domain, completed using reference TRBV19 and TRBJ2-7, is DGGITQSPKYLFRKEGQNVTLSCEQNLNHDAMYWYRQDPGQGLRLIYYSQIVNDFQKGDIAEGYSVSREKKESFPLTVTSAQKNPTAFYLCASSRTNRAGSSYEQYFGPGTRLTVT.

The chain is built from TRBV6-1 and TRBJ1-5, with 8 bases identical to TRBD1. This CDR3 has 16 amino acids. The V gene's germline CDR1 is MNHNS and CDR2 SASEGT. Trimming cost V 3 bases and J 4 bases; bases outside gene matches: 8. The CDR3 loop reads CASSDTGTGHNQPQHF. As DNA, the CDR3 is TGTGCCAGCAGTGACACCGGGACAGGTCATAATCAGCCCCAGCATTTT.

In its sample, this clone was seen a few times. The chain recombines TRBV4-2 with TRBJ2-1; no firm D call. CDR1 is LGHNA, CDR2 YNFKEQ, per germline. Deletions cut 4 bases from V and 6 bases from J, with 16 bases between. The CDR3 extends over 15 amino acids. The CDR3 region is CASSRQETPPNEQFF. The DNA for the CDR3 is TGTGCCAGCAGCCGCCAGGAGACTCCCCCCAATGAGCAGTTCTTC.

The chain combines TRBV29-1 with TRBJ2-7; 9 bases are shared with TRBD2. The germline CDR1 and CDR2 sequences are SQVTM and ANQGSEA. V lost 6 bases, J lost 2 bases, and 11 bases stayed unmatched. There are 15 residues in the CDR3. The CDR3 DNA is TGCAGCGTCTCCTCCGAGAGACTAGCGGCCTACGAGCAGTACTTC. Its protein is CSVSSERLAAYEQYF.

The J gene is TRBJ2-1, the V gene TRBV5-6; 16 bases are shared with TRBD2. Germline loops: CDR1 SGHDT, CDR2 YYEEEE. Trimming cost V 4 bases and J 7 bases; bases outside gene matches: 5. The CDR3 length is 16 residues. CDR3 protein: CASSRGTSGRGNEQFF. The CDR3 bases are TGTGCCAGCAGCCGAGGGACTAGCGGGAGGGGGAATGAGCAGTTCTTC.

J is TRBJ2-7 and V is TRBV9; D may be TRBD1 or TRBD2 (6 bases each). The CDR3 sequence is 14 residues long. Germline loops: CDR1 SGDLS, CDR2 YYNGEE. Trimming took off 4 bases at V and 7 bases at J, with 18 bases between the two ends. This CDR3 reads CASSPGGQAREQYF. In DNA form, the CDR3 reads TGTGCCAGCAGCCCTGGGGGGCAGGCGAGAGAGCAGTACTTC.

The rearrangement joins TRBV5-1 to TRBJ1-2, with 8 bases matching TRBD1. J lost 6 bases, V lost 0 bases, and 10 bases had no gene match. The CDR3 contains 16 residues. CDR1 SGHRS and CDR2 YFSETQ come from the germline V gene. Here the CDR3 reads CASSLGPGGQVNGYTF. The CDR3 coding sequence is TGCGCCAGCAGCTTGGGTCCAGGGGGCCAGGTGAATGGCTACACCTTC.

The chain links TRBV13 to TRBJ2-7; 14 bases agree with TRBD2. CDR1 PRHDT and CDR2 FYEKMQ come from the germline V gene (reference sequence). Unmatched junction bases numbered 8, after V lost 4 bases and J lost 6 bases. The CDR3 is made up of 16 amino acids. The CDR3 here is CASSSTGTSGRLEQYF. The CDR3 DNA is TGTGCCAGCAGCTCTACCGGGACTAGCGGGAGACTCGAGCAGTACTTC.